This is a list of T cell receptor beta chains from one sample in a study of T-cell reconstitution after alpha-beta-depleted transplantation in children. TCRdb reanalysed the PCR reads using MiXCR and keeps one entry per CDR3 protein. This sample has tens of thousands of distinct CDR3 sequences, with 35% to 55% found just once. The sample was PBMCs, mostly from graft donor cells, taken 360 days after TCRalphabeta/CD19-depleted stem cell transplant. The source of these receptors is a male patient between 10 and 17 years old who had a stem cell transplant for acute lymphoblastic leukemia, so the T cells may come from the graft donor. CDR3s include the opening cysteine and the closing phenylalanine or tryptophan. D genes are given only for firm matches. Some rows mark clone size as missing; the rest say once, few, many or name a class of expanded clone.

cdr3_aa cdr3_nt j_call cdr3_length d_call v_call clone_size
CASSQTGTGYTDTQYF TGCGCCAGCAGCCAAACCGGGACAGGCTACACAGATACGCAGTATTTT TRBJ2-3 16 TRBD1 TRBV4-3 .
CASSQSTGTGDTQYF TGCGCCAGCAGCCAGTCAACCGGGACTGGTGATACGCAGTATTTT TRBJ2-3 15 . TRBV4-3 .
CASSQTSASYNEQFF TGTGCCAGCAGTCAGACTAGCGCGTCCTACAATGAGCAGTTCTTC TRBJ2-1 15 TRBD2 TRBV12-3/TRBV12-4 many
CASGNTGAGEAFF TGTGCCAGCGGGAACACAGGGGCAGGTGAAGCTTTCTTT TRBJ1-1 13 TRBD1 TRBV7-2 .
CSASEMDPGTLYNEQFF TGCAGTGCTAGCGAGATGGACCCCGGGACACTATACAATGAGCAGTTCTTC TRBJ2-1 17 . TRBV20-1 .
CASSPPGTAPYEQYF TGTGCCAGCAGCCCGCCCGGAACAGCTCCCTACGAGCAGTACTTC TRBJ2-7 15 . TRBV7-9 .
CASSLSRDRGYDEQFF TGTGCCAGCAGCCTCTCTCGGGACAGGGGGTACGATGAGCAGTTCTTC TRBJ2-1 16 TRBD1 TRBV4-2 .
CASSLALGGYPSYEQYF TGTGCCAGCAGCTTGGCACTGGGGGGGTACCCCTCCTACGAGCAGTACTTC TRBJ2-7 17 TRBD2 TRBV7-9 .
CASSVGPGARQETQYF TGTGCCAGCAGCGTAGGTCCGGGGGCAAGGCAAGAGACCCAGTACTTC TRBJ2-5 16 . TRBV9 .
CASSPPGSEQFF TGTGCCAGCAGCCCTCCGGGTAGTGAGCAGTTCTTC TRBJ2-1 12 . TRBV5-4 few